This TCR beta chain was identified in a study of glioma-infiltrating T cells. To note about this clonotype: The antigen is unknown.

Study-level findings and limits: CDR3 overlap between tissue and blood was very small. Gliomas, especially low-grade, showed above-expected tissue-blood divergence; non-neoplastic patients showed below.

Amplification of TCR alpha and beta CDR3 regions from RNA used iRepertoire nested multiplex PCR. Input was 100-400 ng of tissue mRNA or PBMC total RNA. TCRdb recomputed calls from the multiplex PCR reads with MiXCR, one row per CDR3 protein. This sample has about 140,000 distinct CDR3 sequences, with about two fifths found just once. This CDR3 comprises 12 residues. The V end lost 4 bases, the J end lost 3 bases, and 9 bases lay between the germline ends. The V gene's germline CDR1 is DFQATT and CDR2 SNEGSKA (reference sequence). Sequences were obtained from glioma tissue, nonneoplastic brain tissue, or PBMCs (not recorded which). The chain is built from TRBV20-1 and TRBJ1-1; D is uncertain. This sequence originates from a human donor with low-grade glioma or glioblastoma, undergoing nonglioma brain surgery, or in good health (not recorded which). The CDR3 DNA reads TGCAGTGCTAACTCTGGGGACACTGAAGCTTTCTTT. The encoded protein is CSANSGDTEAFF.